The 32 T cell receptor beta chains in this list originate from one sample, sequenced in a study of T cell repertoires in cytomegalovirus infection. These receptors have no known antigen. TCRdb reprocessed the reads via MiXCR and lists one record per CDR3 protein. In the table there are roughly 700,000 distinct CDR3 sequences, about 33% of which are singletons. The source was cultured PBMCs, collected from culture after CMV antigen stimulation. These receptors were taken from a human donor in good health (CMV status not recorded). Some clones in this sample may be carry-over from other donors' samples.

The genes are TRBV19 and TRBJ2-5, with D perhaps matching TRBD2 (6 bases). Germline CDR1 reads LNHDA; CDR2 reads SQIVND (reference sequence). Trimming shortened V by 5 bases and J by 0 bases, and 10 bases separated the two germline ends. The CDR3 runs 14 residues. CDR3 sequence (DNA): TGTGCCAGTAGTCCCCGGGACTACCAAGAGACCCAGTACTTC. Translating it yields CASSPRDYQETQYF.

This clonotype was detected only a few times. The V and J genes are TRBV28 and TRBJ1-2; 7 bases fit TRBD1. The germline CDR1 and CDR2 sequences are MDHEN and SYDVKM. The V gene end was trimmed by 8 bases and the J gene end by 4 bases; junction bases not matched to a gene: 1. This CDR3 contains 11 residues. The CDR3 loop is CASGQAYGYTF. CDR3 DNA sequence: TGTGCCAGCGGACAGGCCTATGGCTACACCTTC.

A few counts support this clonotype. The V and J genes are TRBV10-3 and TRBJ2-5; the match to TRBD2 covers 12 bases. Germline V gene lookup returns CDR1 ENHRY and CDR2 SYGVKD. The trim removed 3 bases at V and 4 bases at J, leaving 3 bases unmatched. The CDR3 totals 15 residues. The CDR3 protein is CAISDSGLAGETQYF. The DNA for the CDR3 is TGTGCCATCAGTGACTCGGGACTAGCGGGAGAGACCCAGTACTTC.

J is TRBJ2-7 and V is TRBV11-2; 13 bases are shared with TRBD2. The CDR3 spans 19 residues. Germline V lookup: CDR1 SGHAT, CDR2 FQNNGV. With 1 base clipped from V and 3 bases from J, the junction kept 12 bases outside the gene matches. CDR3 nucleotide sequence: TGTGCCAGCAGCTTAGGGTTTATTCGGGGACTAGCGGGAAGCTACGAGCAGTACTTC. Amino acids: CASSLGFIRGLAGSYEQYF. The entire variable domain, with the rest obtained from reference TRBV11-2 and TRBJ2-7, is as follows: EAGVAQSPRYKIIEKRQSVAFWCNPISGHATLYWYQQILGQGPKLLIQFQNNGVVDDSQLPKDRFSAERLKGVDSTLKIQPAKLEDSAVYLCASSLGFIRGLAGSYEQYFGPGTRLTVT.

This clonotype has just a few counts. The chain joins TRBV20-1 to TRBJ2-5, with 11 bases lining up with TRBD2. The CDR3 length is 16 residues. The ends lost 6 bases at V and 5 bases at J; junction bases unmatched: 14. The V gene's germline CDR1 is DFQATT and CDR2 SNEGSKA (reference sequence). This CDR3 is CSAERGSGRARETQYF. The CDR3, as DNA: TGCAGTGCCGAGAGGGGTAGCGGGAGGGCCCGGGAGACCCAGTACTTC.

The chain joins TRBV5-1 to TRBJ2-7; 8 nucleotides match TRBD1. The CDR3 is 15 residues long. Losses at the gene ends were 0 bases for V and 6 bases for J; bases not matched to a gene: 8. Germline V gene lookup returns CDR1 SGHRS and CDR2 YFSETQ. The CDR3 reads CASSLGGQATREQYF. The CDR3 nucleotides read TGCGCCAGCAGCTTGGGGGGACAGGCCACCCGCGAGCAGTACTTC.

This clonotype was found many times. This rearrangement joins TRBV7-2 to TRBJ2-5, with 8 bases matching TRBD1. J was trimmed by 5 bases and V by 2 bases; bases with no gene match: 7. The CDR3 consists of 15 residues. The germline V gene encodes CDR1 SGHTA and CDR2 FQGNSA. The DNA of the CDR3 is TGTGCCAGCAGCTTACGGACAGGGCTGGGGGAGACCCAGTACTTC. Its protein product is CASSLRTGLGETQYF.

The genes are TRBV7-9 and TRBJ1-2; TRBD1 matches 8 bases. The CDR3 sequence is 15 residues long. Trimming removed 7 bases from V and 2 bases from J; junction bases left unmatched: 9. Germline values: CDR1 SEHNR, CDR2 FQNEAQ (reference sequence). DNA of the CDR3: TGTGCCAGCACCCAAGGGACAGGAGACAACTATGGCTACACCTTC. Protein: CASTQGTGDNYGYTF.

In this sample, this clonotype turned up a few times. The chain has TRBV5-1 and TRBJ2-3; 7 bases line up with TRBD2. The CDR3 totals 18 residues. Per germline, CDR1 SGHRS and CDR2 YFSETQ. The J segment lost 1 base and the V segment lost 4 bases, leaving 15 bases of the junction unmatched. The DNA for the CDR3 is TGCGCCAGCAGCACCAGGGACTACCCCCTGAATTGCACAGATACGCAGTATTTT. This encodes CASSTRDYPLNCTDTQYF.

The V and J genes are TRBV11-2 and TRBJ2-7, with D tentatively TRBD1 (6 bases). The CDR3 runs 15 residues. In germline, CDR1 is SGHAT, CDR2 FQNNGV. The V end lost 1 base, the J end lost 6 bases, and 16 bases lay between the germline ends. The CDR3 coding sequence is TGTGCCAGCAGCTTAGTTGGGGGCGCGGGTGGCGAGCAGTACTTC. Its protein is CASSLVGGAGGEQYF.

The rearrangement links TRBV6-5 to TRBJ1-1; D is uncertain. Looked up from germline, CDR1 is MNHEY and CDR2 is SVGAGI. The germline V and J ends were trimmed by 2 bases and 6 bases, with 19 bases remaining between them. CDR3 size: 16 residues. DNA for the CDR3: TGTGCCAGCAGTTACCGGTCGTGGGGAGTGGAGTCTGAAGCTTTCTTT. Translation: CASSYRSWGVESEAFF.

V gene TRBV7-4 combines with J gene TRBJ2-7; D is possibly TRBD2 (6 bases). Trimming stripped 5 bases from V and 5 bases from J, with 19 bases between. The CDR3 covers 15 residues. CDR1 and CDR2 (germline): SGHVT, SQSDAQ. The DNA for the CDR3 is TGTGCCAGCAGCCCGTCTGGGGGGTTCAGGAACGAGCAGTACTTC. Its protein product is CASSPSGGFRNEQYF.

There are a few counts of this clonotype. The chain's CDR3 is CASSSTGVKKLGYNEQFF. The CDR3 DNA reads TGTGCCAGCAGCTCTACGGGGGTGAAGAAGTTGGGGTACAATGAGCAGTTCTTC. This rearrangement joins TRBV7-9 to TRBJ2-1, with TRBD2 as a possible D gene (6 bases). Between the trimmed V and J ends, which lost 4 bases and 4 bases, there was a span of 23 bases. In germline, CDR1 is SEHNR, CDR2 FQNEAQ (reference sequence). The CDR3 runs to 18 residues.

This clonotype appeared a few times. The chain is built from TRBV7-2 and TRBJ1-6, with D perhaps TRBD1 (5 bases). The V end lost 5 bases, the J end lost 8 bases, and 10 bases lay between the germline ends. Germline V gives CDR1 SGHTA, CDR2 FQGNSA. This CDR3 spans 13 amino acids. The CDR3 region has the DNA TGTGCCAGCAGCCCGGTGGGGGATTCACCCCTCCACTTT. Translated: CASSPVGDSPLHF.

This chain joins TRBV4-2 and TRBJ1-3, with a weak D call TRBD1 (5 bases). Germline CDR1 LGHNA, CDR2 YNFKEQ. The V end was cut by 0 bases, the J end by 0 bases, with 12 bases between. The CDR3 length is 17 residues. In DNA, the CDR3 is TGTGCCAGCAGCCAAGATCATCAGGGTGACTCTGGAAACACCATATATTTT. Residues: CASSQDHQGDSGNTIYF.

About this clonotype itself: At one end the junction does not follow the germline gene, possibly because of a read error. The J gene is TRBJ2-4, the V gene TRBV4-1, with D possibly being TRBD1 (6 bases). The CDR3 has 17 amino acids. Per germline, CDR1 MGHRA and CDR2 YSYEKL. Here the CDR3 DNA reads TGCGCCAGCAGCCACGTAGTCAGGGGATGGACCAAAAACATACAGTACTTC. The encoded protein is CASSHVVRGWTKNIQYF.

The chain couples TRBV3-1 to TRBJ2-1; D is unresolved. The CDR3 sequence is 14 residues long. Trimming removed 0 bases from V and 8 bases from J, with 11 bases in between. Germline lookup yields CDR1 LGHDT and CDR2 YNNKEL (reference sequence). The CDR3 sequence is CASSQDRSVDEQFF. The CDR3 DNA reads TGTGCCAGCAGCCAAGATAGGTCGGTGGATGAGCAGTTCTTC.

Only a few counts were recorded for this clonotype. The chain recombines TRBV6-6 with TRBJ2-1; 9 bases agree with TRBD1. This CDR3 is built from 15 residues. Per the germline V gene, CDR1 is MNHNY and CDR2 is SVGAGI (reference sequence). V was clipped by 6 bases and J by 9 bases; unmatched bases: 12. The CDR3 sequence: CASRRPGQGKGEQFF. The CDR3 nucleotides read TGTGCCAGCAGGAGACCGGGACAGGGTAAAGGTGAGCAGTTCTTC.

This clonotype turned up a few times. The rearrangement uses TRBV6-5 and TRBJ2-7; possible D gene TRBD2, 5 bases. This CDR3 is built from 14 residues. V was cut by 4 bases and J by 3 bases, with 13 bases left in between. The V gene's germline CDR1 is MNHEY and CDR2 SVGAGI. This chain's CDR3 is CASSSKRRHYEQYF. CDR3 sequence (DNA): TGTGCCAGCAGTTCTAAGCGGAGGCACTACGAGCAGTACTTC.

This clonotype was recorded many times. The chain combines TRBV19 with TRBJ2-1; D is possibly TRBD2 (5 bases). This CDR3 contains 13 residues. V shed 5 bases and J shed 8 bases, with 13 bases lying between them. From germline, CDR1 is LNHDA and CDR2 SQIVND (reference sequence). CDR3 sequence (DNA): TGTGCCAGTAGTCCCGGACTCGTCGATGAGCAGTTCTTC. Translation: CASSPGLVDEQFF.

The rearrangement links TRBV5-5 to TRBJ2-1; D is perhaps TRBD2 (6 bases). Per the germline V gene, CDR1 is SGHKS and CDR2 is YYEKEE (reference sequence). The CDR3 consists of 14 residues. Trimming left V 2 bases short and J 7 bases short, with 13 bases between. This CDR3 is CASSFTGARNEQFF. Written as DNA, the CDR3 is TGTGCCAGCAGCTTTACGGGAGCACGGAATGAGCAGTTCTTC.

The gene calls are TRBV7-2 and TRBJ2-5; 9 nucleotides match TRBD2. The CDR3 covers 14 residues. Germline CDR1 is SGHTA and CDR2 is FQGNSA. The V and J ends lost 2 bases and 11 bases, in that order; junction bases with no gene match: 9. The DNA for the CDR3 is TGTGCCAGCAGCTTACCCCCCGGGACTAGCTTTCAGTACTTC. This codes for CASSLPPGTSFQYF. Full variable domain (outside the CDR3, taken from reference TRBV7-2 and TRBJ2-5): GAGVSQSPSNKVTEKGKDVELRCDPISGHTALYWYRQSLGQGLEFLIYFQGNSAPDKSGLPSDRFSAERTGGSVSTLTIQRTQQEDSAVYLCASSLPPGTSFQYFGPGTRLLVL.

V is TRBV25-1 and J is TRBJ1-2; D gene ambiguous. The CDR3 runs to 13 residues. Germline V CDR1 and CDR2: MGHDK, SYGVNS. V lost 4 bases and J lost 4, with 10 bases in between. In DNA form, the CDR3 reads TGTGCCAGCAGTGCGCCAGGCATCTATGGCTACACCTTC. Amino acids: CASSAPGIYGYTF.

V and J are TRBV27 and TRBJ2-1, with 12 bases identical to TRBD2. The V segment lost 6 bases and the J segment 0 bases; nucleotides outside the gene matches: 9. This CDR3 has 18 amino acids. Germline V CDR1 and CDR2: MNHEY, SMNVEV (reference sequence). The CDR3 protein is CASRALAGGLSSYNEQFF. As DNA, the CDR3 is TGTGCCAGCAGGGCACTAGCGGGGGGACTAAGCTCCTACAATGAGCAGTTCTTC.

The chain employs TRBV20-1 and TRBJ2-1; 14 bases are a match to TRBD2. The CDR3 contains 17 residues. Germline V gene lookup returns CDR1 DFQATT and CDR2 SNEGSKA (reference sequence). V was clipped by 2 bases and J by 8 bases; unmatched bases: 11. Here the CDR3 reads CSARPSGLAGAPHEQFF. CDR3 nucleotide sequence: TGCAGTGCTAGACCATCGGGACTAGCGGGGGCTCCCCATGAGCAGTTCTTC.

The chain uses TRBV6-2 or TRBV6-3 and TRBJ2-1, with 9 bases aligning to TRBD2. Per germline, CDR1 MNHEY and CDR2 SVGEGT. The trim removed 6 bases at V and 2 bases at J, leaving 5 bases unmatched. CDR3 size: 15 residues. CDR3 sequence: CASRPRGGAYNEQFF. The DNA of the CDR3 is TGTGCCAGCAGGCCACGCGGGGGGGCCTACAATGAGCAGTTCTTC.

The table lists this clonotype with a few counts. V is TRBV6-2 or TRBV6-3 and J is TRBJ2-3; perhaps D is TRBD1 or TRBD2 (6 bases each). This CDR3 region has 17 residues. Trimming took 0 bases from V and 3 from J, leaving 16 bases between them. CDR1 is MNHEY, CDR2 SVGEGT, per germline. For the CDR3, the DNA is TGTGCCAGCAGTTACTCGACAGGAGGGGAGTGGACAGATACGCAGTATTTT. It yields the protein CASSYSTGGEWTDTQYF.

The chain carries TRBV20-1 and TRBJ2-7; maybe TRBD2 (6 bases). There are 14 residues in the CDR3. Trimming shortened V by 1 base and J by 4 bases, and 14 bases separated the two germline ends. Germline V CDR1 and CDR2: DFQATT, SNEGSKA (reference sequence). Here the CDR3 reads CSARVGLGIYEQYF. In DNA form, the CDR3 reads TGCAGTGCTAGAGTGGGACTGGGAATTTACGAGCAGTACTTC.

Comment on this clonotype: The conserved final phenylalanine or tryptophan is absent from the CDR3, which likely points to a read error. The J gene is TRBJ2-1, the V gene TRBV7-4; 8 positions agree with TRBD2. Losses at the gene ends were 1 base for V and 8 bases for J; bases not matched to a gene: 13. Germline V gene data show CDR1 as SGHVT and CDR2 as SQSDAQ. The CDR3 is 17 amino acids. The CDR3 coding sequence is TGTGCCAGCAGCTTAGAGTTCGGGAGGGTGCAGCCTCATGAGCAGTTCTTA. Its translation: CASSLEFGRVQPHEQFL.

V is TRBV5-6 and J is TRBJ1-2, with D uncertain. The CDR3 has 15 amino acids. Trimming pared 4 bases from V and 5 bases from J, leaving 18 bases between. Germline values: CDR1 SGHDT, CDR2 YYEEEE. The DNA for the CDR3 is TGTGCCAGCAGCCCCCGGGGAGGGAGGACTTATGGCTACACCTTC. Its translation: CASSPRGGRTYGYTF.

The rearrangement links TRBV5-6 to TRBJ2-2; TRBD1 is a possible D gene (6 bases). The CDR3 spans 16 residues. V lost 0 bases and J 1 base, leaving 10 bases between the germline ends. The germline gives CDR1 SGHDT, CDR2 YYEEEE. CDR3 sequence: CASSLGPTGNTGELFF. CDR3 sequence (DNA): TGTGCCAGCAGCTTGGGACCGACAGGGAACACCGGGGAGCTGTTTTTT.

In this sample, this clonotype turned up a few times. The chain uses TRBV7-2 and TRBJ2-1; D uncertain. This CDR3 comprises 13 residues. Germline V lookup: CDR1 SGHTA, CDR2 FQGNSA. The V gene lost 3 bases and the J gene lost 3 bases, with 6 bases spanning the gap. The CDR3: CASSFEVYNEQFF. CDR3 nucleotides: TGTGCCAGCAGCTTTGAAGTCTACAATGAGCAGTTCTTC.